The clone carrying this T cell receptor beta chain was counted many times. As yet, its antigen is unknown. The data originate from a study of CD8+CD57+ T cells in acquired aplastic anemia. Points from the study as a whole: Around 29 shared CD8+ CDR3s appeared highly expressed within patients' immunodominant clones.

Before being chosen for sequencing, patients had shown CD8+CD57+ cell expansion by flow cytometry. Profiles of TCR beta VDJ and CDR3 were generated from a genomic DNA template. Each CDR3 protein gets one entry after TCRdb re-called the reads with MiXCR. Altogether roughly 500,000 distinct CDR3 sequences are present, roughly 34% being singletons, with the ten largest covering less than 0.85%. The CDR3 extends over 17 amino acids. CDR1 and CDR2 from the germline V gene are ENHRY and SYGVKD. Trimming cost V 3 bases and J 3 bases, with 17 bases left between them. The receptor was derived from a human donor with aplastic anemia. Sequencing input: sorted CD4+, CD8+, or CD8+CD57+ T cells (not recorded which) from PBMCs. The chain recombines TRBV10-3 with TRBJ2-2; possibly TRBD1 for D (5 bases). The CDR3: CAISEETGLVDTGELFF. The CDR3 nucleotides read TGTGCCATCAGTGAAGAAACAGGCTTGGTTGACACCGGGGAGCTGTTTTTT.